Each of the 29 T cell receptor beta chains below was sequenced from the same sample in a study of shared clonotypes between healthy human individuals. Sequenced by immunoSEQ multiplex PCR; TCRdb stores in-frame clones only, minus some. Of about 490,000 clones detected, over 70% appear once; the ten largest clones hold roughly 13%. The sequencing sample was made of PBMCs. These receptor sequences come from a woman aged 40 to 49 in good health. Some clones in this sample may be carry-over from other donors' samples.

The chain recombines TRBV11-2 with TRBJ1-4; 7 bases fit TRBD1. Trimming at V came to 5 bases and at J to 8 bases, leaving 8 bases not matched to a gene. Germline V gene sequence: CDR1 SGHAT, CDR2 FQNNGV. CDR3 length: 14 residues. This CDR3 is CASSPHRDSEKLFF. The CDR3 nucleotides are TGTGCCAGCAGCCCACACCGGGACAGCGAAAAACTGTTTTTT.

The rearrangement joins TRBV9 to TRBJ2-7; D gene ambiguous. Germline loops: CDR1 SGDLS, CDR2 YYNGEE. The length of the CDR3 is 14 residues. The V end lost 2 bases, the J end lost 2 bases, and 11 bases lay between the germline ends. CDR3 in amino acids: CASSVSTAAYEQYF. CDR3 sequence (DNA): TGTGCCAGCAGCGTTTCTACAGCTGCCTACGAGCAGTACTTC.

The CDR3 DNA reads as TGCGCCAGCAGTGAGAGGCTGTGGGAGACCCAGTACTTC. As protein: CASSERLWETQYF. This rearrangement joins TRBV10-1 to TRBJ2-5; D gene ambiguous. There are 13 residues in the CDR3. The V and J ends lost 2 bases and 5 bases respectively, with 9 bases between them. Germline V gene data show CDR1 as WNHNN and CDR2 as SYGVQD (reference sequence).

Turning to this clone: A read error likely explains this, since a far larger clone differs by one base. The genes are TRBV6-5 and TRBJ2-7; D is possibly TRBD2 (6 bases). Germline V gene lookup returns CDR1 MNHEY and CDR2 SVGAGI. Trimming took 0 bases from V and 4 from J, leaving 10 bases between them. The CDR3 is 14 residues long. CDR3 region: CASSYSHGTYEQYF. CDR3 DNA: TGTGCCAGCAGTTACTCGCATGGGACTTACGAGCAGTACTTC.

As to this clone: The junction and the germline gene differ at one end; a read error may be behind it. This CDR3 is also generated by other DNA sequences in the sample. The rearrangement links TRBV6-6 to TRBJ2-7; a possible D gene is TRBD2 (6 bases). The CDR3 loop spans 14 amino acids. Germline V gene data show CDR1 as MNHNY and CDR2 as SVGAGI (reference sequence). The CDR3 reads CASKNYGSSYEQYF. DNA of the CDR3: TGTGCCAGCAAAAATTACGGGAGCTCCTATGAGCAGTACTTC.

The table lists this clone with many counts. The sample contains more than one DNA sequence encoding this CDR3. The V and J genes are TRBV4-1 and TRBJ2-1, with 9 bases matching TRBD1. CDR3 size: 15 residues. The V and J ends lost 5 bases and 8 bases, in that order; junction bases with no gene match: 10. From germline, CDR1 is MGHRA and CDR2 YSYEKL. The CDR3 DNA is TGCGCCAGCAGCGACCGGGACAGGGACGTGGATGAGCAGTTCTTC. The encoded protein is CASSDRDRDVDEQFF.

This chain links TRBV9 with TRBJ2-4; 15 bases match TRBD2. With V trimmed by 2 bases and J by 7 bases, 4 bases remained unmatched. Germline CDR1 is SGDLS and CDR2 is YYNGEE. The CDR3 has 16 amino acids. The chain's CDR3 is CASSVAGTSGRNIQYF. CDR3 coding DNA: TGTGCCAGCAGCGTTGCCGGGACTAGCGGGAGGAACATTCAGTACTTC.

This sequence joins TRBV18 and TRBJ2-2; D might be TRBD2 (5 bases). Trimming removed 6 bases at V and 6 bases at J, with 11 bases between. CDR3 length: 13 amino acids. Germline CDR1 and CDR2: KGHSH and LQKENI. CDR3 coding DNA: TGTGCCAGCTCGACCAGAGGGTCCGGGGAGCTGTTTTTT. Its protein product is CASSTRGSGELFF.

The chain employs TRBV30 and TRBJ1-1; no clear D gene. V was clipped by 1 base and J by 0 bases, with 15 bases between them. In germline, CDR1 is GTSNPN, CDR2 SVGIG (reference sequence). This CDR3 region has 16 residues. The CDR3 is CAWSGWSLGMNTEAFF. CDR3 coding DNA: TGTGCCTGGAGTGGATGGAGTTTGGGCATGAACACTGAAGCTTTCTTT.

The V and J genes are TRBV5-1 and TRBJ1-1; TRBD1 might be the D (5 bases). V gave up 8 bases and J gave up 4 bases, with 18 bases separating them. In germline, CDR1 is SGHRS, CDR2 YFSETQ. This CDR3 is built from 14 residues. CDR3 residues: CARSPRVGGTEAFF. The DNA for the CDR3 is TGCGCCAGAAGCCCGAGAGTGGGGGGCACTGAAGCTTTCTTT.

As concerns this clone: A single base is all that separates this from a far larger clone, so a read error is likely. Distinct nucleotide sequences in the sample also encode this CDR3. This sequence joins TRBV5-1 and TRBJ1-4; maybe TRBD1 (5 bases). Germline CDR1 reads SGHRS; CDR2 reads YFSETQ. V lost 4 bases, J lost 8 bases, and 24 bases lay in between. This CDR3 region has 17 residues. The chain's CDR3 is CASSVGLGVNSGEKLFF. The DNA for the CDR3 is TGCGCCAGCAGCGTGGGTTTAGGGGTGAATTCCGGGGAAAAACTGTTTTTT.

The chain employs TRBV27 and TRBJ2-7, with 11 bases aligning to TRBD2. The CDR3 contains 15 residues. In germline, CDR1 is MNHEY, CDR2 SMNVEV (reference sequence). J gave up 4 bases and V 5 bases, and 7 bases lay outside the gene matches. CDR3 in DNA: TGTGCCAGCAGTCCCGGGGTAGCGGGAGGGTACGAGCAGTACTTC. Translation: CASSPGVAGGYEQYF.

The chain links TRBV30 to TRBJ1-3; D not resolved. CDR1 is GTSNPN and CDR2 is SVGIG in the germline V gene (reference sequence). Trimming took 5 bases from V and 0 from J, leaving 17 bases between them. The CDR3 sequence is 16 residues long. In nucleotides, the CDR3 is TGTGCCTGGTTCCGAGTCCCATCCTACTCTGGAAACACCATATATTTT. Translation: CAWFRVPSYSGNTIYF.

The chain links TRBV7-6 to TRBJ2-1, with 10 bases fitting TRBD1. V lost 5 bases, J lost 9 bases, and 10 bases stayed unmatched. Germline V gene sequence: CDR1 SGHVS, CDR2 FNYEAQ. The CDR3 covers 15 residues. CDR3 sequence (DNA): TGTGCCAGCAGCCCGCGGGACAGGGGAGGGGGTGAGCAGTTCTTC. It yields the protein CASSPRDRGGGEQFF.

The rearrangement uses TRBV5-4 and TRBJ2-7; 8 bases agree with TRBD2. V gave up 5 bases and J gave up 0 bases; unmatched junction bases: 13. The CDR3 runs to 17 residues. CDR1 SGHNT and CDR2 YYREEE come from the germline V gene (reference sequence). In nucleotides, the CDR3 is TGTGCCAGCAGTCGACCCGGGACTAGTTCCTCCTCCTACGAGCAGTACTTC. Its protein product is CASSRPGTSSSSYEQYF. Full variable domain (remainder filled in from reference TRBV5-4 and TRBJ2-7): ETGVTQSPTHLIKTRGQQVTLRCSSQSGHNTVSWYQQALGQGPQFIFQYYREEENGRGNFPPRFSGLQFPNYSSELNVNALELDDSALYLCASSRPGTSSSSYEQYFGPGTRLTVT.

This chain links TRBV5-1 with TRBJ2-5; maybe TRBD1 (5 bases). The CDR3 totals 16 residues. V shed 5 bases and J shed 4 bases, with 21 bases lying between them. The germline V gene has CDR1 SGHRS and CDR2 YFSETQ. The CDR3 region has the DNA TGCGCCAGCAGAACTGGTGGGGCAGGGAAAGGAGAGACCCAGTACTTC. Translating gives CASRTGGAGKGETQYF.

In the case of this clone: A far larger clone is one base from this, pointing to a likely read error. This chain joins TRBV28 and TRBJ1-1; D might be TRBD1 (6 bases). Trimming took off 5 bases at V and 9 bases at J, with 16 bases between the two ends. CDR3 length equals 13 residues. The germline V gene encodes CDR1 MDHEN and CDR2 SYDVKM. The DNA for the CDR3 is TGTGCCAGCAGTGAGACAGGAGGGGTTAAAGCTTTCTTT. This encodes CASSETGGVKAFF.

The rearrangement links TRBV10-3 to TRBJ1-1; D is ambiguous. The CDR3 loop spans 13 amino acids. The germline V and J ends were trimmed by 3 bases and 0 bases, with 5 bases remaining between them. Germline V gene lookup returns CDR1 ENHRY and CDR2 SYGVKD. In DNA, the CDR3 is TGTGCCATCAGTGACGGACTGAACACTGAAGCTTTCTTT. It translates to CAISDGLNTEAFF.

In regard to this clone: This may stem from a read error, because a much larger clone lies one nucleotide away. Other nucleotide sequences from this sample produce the same CDR3. The rearrangement uses TRBV5-6 and TRBJ2-1, with unresolved D. V lost 5 bases to trimming and J lost 5 bases, with 5 bases between them. The CDR3 extends over 11 amino acids. Germline V gene lookup returns CDR1 SGHDT and CDR2 YYEEEE. Written as DNA, the CDR3 is TGTGCCAGCAGTCTGAACAATGAGCAGTTCTTC. Its protein is CASSLNNEQFF.

V usage is TRBV5-1 and J usage is TRBJ1-2, with D unclear. The germline CDR1 and CDR2 sequences are SGHRS and YFSETQ. Trimming removed 2 bases at V and 5 bases at J, with 13 bases between. The CDR3 is made up of 14 amino acids. The CDR3 spells CASSFRDQKYGYTF. The CDR3 DNA reads as TGCGCCAGCAGCTTCCGGGATCAAAAGTATGGCTACACCTTC.

This rearrangement joins TRBV6-1 to TRBJ2-1; D might be TRBD1 (6 bases). The CDR3 extends over 12 amino acids. Germline V CDR1 and CDR2: MNHNS, SASEGT. V lost 6 bases and J lost 9, with 12 bases in between. In DNA form, the CDR3 reads TGTGCCAGCAGACAGGGCCGCGGTGAGCAGTTCTTC. Protein: CASRQGRGEQFF.

V gene TRBV10-3 combines with J gene TRBJ2-7; D is undetermined. Germline CDR1 and CDR2: ENHRY and SYGVKD. Trimming removed 4 bases at V and 7 bases at J, with 14 bases between. The CDR3 is 13 amino acids. This chain's CDR3 is CAISVQSLREQYF. DNA of the CDR3: TGTGCCATCAGTGTCCAGAGTCTGAGAGAGCAGTACTTC.

The chain uses TRBV10-3 and TRBJ1-2, with D tentatively TRBD1 (6 bases). The CDR3 is 13 amino acids. The germline V gene encodes CDR1 ENHRY and CDR2 SYGVKD. The V end lost 8 bases, the J end lost 8 bases, and 18 bases lay between the germline ends. CDR3 in amino acids: CAIRSDSSGGYTF. CDR3 DNA sequence: TGTGCCATCCGGTCGGACAGCTCGGGAGGCTACACCTTC.

Notes on this clone: One end of the junction is discordant with germline, which a read error may explain. J is TRBJ2-7 and V is TRBV28; tentative D call: TRBD1 (6 bases). The CDR3 totals 11 residues. Germline V CDR1 and CDR2: MDHEN, SYDVKM. DNA of the CDR3: TGTGCCACCACCACCAGGCAGGGGCTGGACTTC. It encodes CATTTRQGLDF.

A remark on this clone: A much bigger clone sits one base away, suggesting this may be a read error. The V and J genes are TRBV28 and TRBJ2-5, with unresolved D. There are 15 residues in the CDR3. The germline CDR1 and CDR2 sequences are MDHEN and SYDVKM. The CDR3 protein is CASGLTGPQSETQYF. CDR3 nucleotide sequence: TGTGCCAGCGGTTTAACGGGCCCACAATCGGAGACCCAGTACTTC.

In its sample, this clone was seen a few times. The CDR3 coding sequence is TGTGCCAGCAGTTACGCGGGGCCCCATGAGCAGTTCTTC. It specifies CASSYAGPHEQFF. The chain uses TRBV6-5 and TRBJ2-1; D might be TRBD2 (6 bases). This CDR3 spans 13 amino acids. V was pared by 2 bases and J by 8 bases, with 10 bases between. In germline, CDR1 is MNHEY, CDR2 SVGAGI.

The genes are TRBV27 and TRBJ2-1; the match to TRBD2 covers 10 bases. Unmatched junction bases numbered 14, after V lost 2 bases and J lost 1 base. This CDR3 has 20 residues. CDR1 MNHEY and CDR2 SMNVEV come from the germline V gene (reference sequence). In nucleotides, the CDR3 is TGTGCCAGCAGTTTAATCTCGTCTAGCGGGAGCTGGGGTTCCTACAATGAGCAGTTCTTC. Translation gives CASSLISSSGSWGSYNEQFF.

The chain combines TRBV27 with TRBJ2-1; D remains unclear. The CDR3 length is 11 residues. V was trimmed by 5 bases and J by 8 bases, leaving 7 bases between them. The germline V gene has CDR1 MNHEY and CDR2 SMNVEV (reference sequence). The CDR3 loop is CASSRSHEQFF. The DNA of the CDR3 is TGTGCCAGCAGTCGTAGCCATGAGCAGTTCTTC.

J is TRBJ2-2 and V is TRBV5-1; D may be TRBD1 (5 bases). Trimming left V 4 bases short and J 0 bases short, with 13 bases between. The germline V gene encodes CDR1 SGHRS and CDR2 YFSETQ. CDR3 length equals 16 residues. Here the CDR3 reads CASSRTGQANTGELFF. CDR3 in DNA: TGCGCCAGCAGCCGGACCGGACAAGCGAACACCGGGGAGCTGTTTTTT.